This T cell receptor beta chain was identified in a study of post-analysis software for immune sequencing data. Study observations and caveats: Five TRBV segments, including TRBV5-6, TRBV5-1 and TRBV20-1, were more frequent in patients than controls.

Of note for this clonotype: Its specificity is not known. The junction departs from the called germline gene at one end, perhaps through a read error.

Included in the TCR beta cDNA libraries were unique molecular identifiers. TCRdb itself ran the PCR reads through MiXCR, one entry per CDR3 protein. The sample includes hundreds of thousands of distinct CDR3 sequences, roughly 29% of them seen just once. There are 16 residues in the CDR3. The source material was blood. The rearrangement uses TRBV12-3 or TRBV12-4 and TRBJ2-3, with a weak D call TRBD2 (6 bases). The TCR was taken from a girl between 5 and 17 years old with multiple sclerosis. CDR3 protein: CASSVGSGWRTDAQYF. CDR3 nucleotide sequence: TGTGCCAGCAGTGTAGGAAGCGGGTGGCGCACAGATGCGCAGTATTTT.